The 3 T cell receptor beta chains below all came from one sample that was sequenced in a study of T cells in localized non-small cell lung cancer. Repertoires were generated with immunoSEQ multiplex PCR, while TCRdb's copy carries only in-frame clones and drops some. The sample holds about 29,000 clones, roughly 86% seen once. Sample: peripheral blood, taken before any cancer treatment. The origin of the receptors is a male donor aged 60 or over with stage I lung adenocarcinoma.

This chain uses TRBV14 with TRBJ2-3; 7 positions agree with TRBD1. CDR1 and CDR2 from the germline V gene are SGHDN and FVKESK. V trimming: 4 bases; J trimming: 1 base; junction bases outside the gene matches: 2. This CDR3 contains 14 residues. The CDR3 DNA sequence: TGTGCCAGCAGCCGGGACAGAGGCACAGATACGCAGTATTTT. Translation gives CASSRDRGTDTQYF.

The V call is TRBV6-4, the J call TRBJ2-1, with a possible D match to TRBD1 (8 bases). CDR3 length: 16 residues. The germline V gene encodes CDR1 MRHNA and CDR2 SNTAGT. V lost 6 bases, J lost 8 bases, and 23 bases lay in between. The CDR3 nucleotides are TGTGCCAGCAGCAAGGACAGGGTCCGCGGGAGCGATGAGCAGTTCTTC. This codes for CASSKDRVRGSDEQFF.

This chain links TRBV30 with TRBJ2-5; possibly TRBD1 for D (6 bases). The V end lost 2 bases, the J end lost 4 bases, and 17 bases lay between the germline ends. This CDR3 has 15 amino acids. CDR1 is GTSNPN, CDR2 SVGIG, per germline (reference sequence). The CDR3 sequence: CAWSRPEGVVETQYF. CDR3 nucleotide sequence: TGTGCCTGGAGTAGGCCCGAGGGGGTCGTAGAGACCCAGTACTTC.